This is a list of T cell receptor beta chains from one sample in a study of blood T cell repertoires in COVID-19. Clones were read by immunoSEQ multiplex PCR, and TCRdb kept only the in-frame ones, dropping some. Found here are about 160,000 clones, approximately 86% of them singletons; the top ten hold 3% to 4.5%. Sequenced sample: peripheral blood. These receptors were obtained from a woman aged 55-75 years who had recovered from COVID-19. Each CDR3 is given with its conserved first and last residue. The D gene is left open where the match is weak. The size field is filled for only some rows; it gives once, few, many or a size class.

v_call	clone_size	j_call	d_call	cdr3_nt	cdr3_aa
TRBV24-1	.	TRBJ1-2	.	TGTGCCACCAGTGAGGCGGGATTCAGCTACACCTTC	CATSEAGFSYTF
TRBV5-1	.	TRBJ1-1	TRBD1	TGCGCCAGCAGCTTAGGACAGGGTGGGCGAGCTTTCTTT	CASSLGQGGRAFF
TRBV2	.	TRBJ2-2	TRBD2	TGTGCCAGCAGTGAAGTGGGGAGGGGTCGGGGGGAGCTGTTTTTT	CASSEVGRGRGELFF
TRBV6-5	.	TRBJ1-6	TRBD1	TGTGCCAGCGGAAGAGGACAGGGGTCTTCACCCCTCCACTTT	CASGRGQGSSPLHF
TRBV5-1	.	TRBJ1-3	.	TGCGCCAGCAGCCAGGAGGAAAGGGCTGACGTTGGATCCATATATTTT	CASSQEERADVGSIYF
TRBV7-9	few	TRBJ2-5	.	TGTGCCAGCAGCTCGACGGAGGGTGGGGAGACCCAGTACTTC	CASSSTEGGETQYF
TRBV28	.	TRBJ1-3	TRBD1	TGTGCCAGCAGCTCCACAGGGGAAGGAAGGGGAAACACCATATATTTT	CASSSTGEGRGNTIYF
TRBV19	.	TRBJ2-3	.	TGTGCCAGTAGTATCGGGGGGCGCACAGATACGCAGTATTTT	CASSIGGRTDTQYF
TRBV9	.	TRBJ1-3	.	TGTGCCAGCAGCATCACAAATTCGGGAAACACCATATATTTT	CASSITNSGNTIYF
TRBV30	.	TRBJ1-5	TRBD1	TGTGCCTGGAGAGGCCAGGGGGTTGGGCCCCAGCATTTT	CAWRGQGVGPQHF
TRBV18	few	TRBJ1-1	TRBD1	TGTGCCAGCCGACAGGGCTTGAACACTGAAGCTTTCTTT	CASRQGLNTEAFF
TRBV5-5	.	TRBJ2-7	.	TGTGCCAGCAGCACATCCTCCGGGACAAGGGAGCAGTACTTC	CASSTSSGTREQYF
TRBV7-9	few	TRBJ2-3	TRBD2	TGTGCCGGACGGGGACTAGCGGGGTCAGATACGCAGTATTTT	CAGRGLAGSDTQYF
TRBV25-1	.	TRBJ1-2	.	TGTGCCAGCACGGGACTCCACTATGGCTACACCTTC	CASTGLHYGYTF
TRBV28	.	TRBJ1-2	.	TGTGCCTGCGTGGGCTACGAGTATGGCTACACCTTC	CACVGYEYGYTF
TRBV5-1	.	TRBJ1-1	TRBD1	TGCGCCAGCAGCTCGGGACAGGGGTACACTGAAGCTTTCTTT	CASSSGQGYTEAFF
TRBV9	few	TRBJ2-2	.	TGTGCCAGCATGAGGCAGGGTGCCACCGGGGAGCTGTTTTTT	CASMRQGATGELFF
TRBV27	.	TRBJ2-3	.	TGTGCCAGCAGCCTCAGGGATACGCAGTATTTT	CASSLRDTQYF
TRBV18	.	TRBJ2-7	.	TGTGCCAGCTCCCGGGGTAACTCCTACGAGCAGTACTTC	CASSRGNSYEQYF
TRBV30	.	TRBJ2-6	.	TGTGCCTGGAGTGTATGGCGGGGATGGTCTGGGGCCAACGTCCTGACTTTC	CAWSVWRGWSGANVLTF
TRBV29-1	.	TRBJ2-3	.	TGCAGCGTTGAAGGGGACAAGGAAGATACGCAGTATTTT	CSVEGDKEDTQYF
TRBV29-1	.	TRBJ1-2	.	TGCAGCGTTGACAGTACATATGGCTACACCTTC	CSVDSTYGYTF
TRBV4-1	.	TRBJ1-2	TRBD1	TGCGCCAGCAGCCAAGTATATGGGACAGAGACTAACTATGGCTACACCTTC	CASSQVYGTETNYGYTF
TRBV19	.	TRBJ2-1	.	TGTGCCAGTCGGACTTTAGGGGGAGAGCAGTTCTTC	CASRTLGGEQFF
TRBV15	.	TRBJ1-2	.	TGTGCCACCAGCAGAGATCCCGCGGCGGTCTACACCTTC	CATSRDPAAVYTF
TRBV28	.	TRBJ2-2	.	TGTGCCAGCCAAGGTGGGCAGTTTAACACCGGGGAGCTGTTTTTT	CASQGGQFNTGELFF
TRBV5-1	.	TRBJ1-1	.	TGCGCCAGCAGTCCGACCACCCCGGGGGACGGCACTGAAGCTTTCTTT	CASSPTTPGDGTEAFF
TRBV30	.	TRBJ2-7	.	TGTGCCTGGAGTGCGTCAGGGGTTACCGAGCAGTACTTC	CAWSASGVTEQYF
TRBV5-1	.	TRBJ2-3	TRBD1	TGCGCCAGCAGCTTGGATTTTGGACAGGGGGGAGGTAGGCAGTATTTT	CASSLDFGQGGGRQYF
TRBV7-9	many	TRBJ2-3	TRBD2	TGTGCCAGCAGCTTGGGAGCGGGGATCACAGATACGCAGTATTTT	CASSLGAGITDTQYF
TRBV7-6	.	TRBJ1-2	.	TGTGCCAGCAGCCAGACACCCAGATACTATGGCTACACCTTC	CASSQTPRYYGYTF
TRBV10-3	.	TRBJ1-5	TRBD1	TGTGCTCACGGACAGGACAGCAATCAGCCCCAGCATTTT	CAHGQDSNQPQHF
TRBV7-9	few	TRBJ2-1	TRBD1	TGTGCCAGCAGCGACAGGGGGCAAGGGTACAATGAGCAGTTCTTC	CASSDRGQGYNEQFF
TRBV5-1	.	TRBJ2-2	.	TGCGCCAGCAGCCTCTCTTCGTGGGCGGGCTCCGCGAACACCGGGGAGCTGTTTTTT	CASSLSSWAGSANTGELFF
TRBV29-1	few	TRBJ2-7	.	TGCAGCGCCGGAGGGGCAGACGAGCAGTACTTC	CSAGGADEQYF
TRBV7-9	once	TRBJ2-7	.	TGTGCCAGCAGCTTGGGCGTTGCCTACGAGCAGTACTTC	CASSLGVAYEQYF
TRBV5-8	.	TRBJ1-1	.	TGTGCCAGCAGCTTTGATAGAAACACTGAAGCTTTCTTT	CASSFDRNTEAFF
TRBV19	.	TRBJ1-6	.	TGTGCCAGTCGGGGTTCCGGCGGTTCTCGGGCCCTCCACTTT	CASRGSGGSRALHF
TRBV4-2	.	TRBJ1-3	TRBD1	TGTGCCAGCAGCCCGAGGACAGGGAGTAATCTCTCTGGAAACACCATATATTTT	CASSPRTGSNLSGNTIYF
TRBV6-5	.	TRBJ1-3	TRBD1	TGTGCCAGCAGTTACTCGAGGGGGCTTGGAAACACCATATATTTT	CASSYSRGLGNTIYF
TRBV5-6	.	TRBJ2-5	TRBD2	TGTGCCAGCAGCAAACTAGCGGGGGGCCTCCAAGAGACCCAGTACTTC	CASSKLAGGLQETQYF
TRBV18	.	TRBJ1-4	.	TGTGCCAGCTCACCACTCGAGAATGAAAAACTGTTTTTT	CASSPLENEKLFF
TRBV18	.	TRBJ1-6	TRBD1	TGTGCCAGCTCAGAACAGACAGGGGGTAATTCACCCCTCCACTTT	CASSEQTGGNSPLHF
TRBV9	.	TRBJ2-7	.	TGTGCCAGCAGCGTAGAAGGGGAAAGAAGCTACGAGCAGTACTTC	CASSVEGERSYEQYF
TRBV14	.	TRBJ2-7	.	TGTGCCAGCAGCCAAGTTAACTTCCGCGAGCAGTACTTC	CASSQVNFREQYF
TRBV2	.	TRBJ1-2	.	TGTGCCAGCAGTCGGGGGGCGCCAGGCTACACCTTC	CASSRGAPGYTF
TRBV4-2	many	TRBJ2-2	TRBD2	TGTGCCAGCAGCCAAGGCCCAGCGGGGGGCCAACGTGGCACCGGGGAGCTGTTTTTT	CASSQGPAGGQRGTGELFF